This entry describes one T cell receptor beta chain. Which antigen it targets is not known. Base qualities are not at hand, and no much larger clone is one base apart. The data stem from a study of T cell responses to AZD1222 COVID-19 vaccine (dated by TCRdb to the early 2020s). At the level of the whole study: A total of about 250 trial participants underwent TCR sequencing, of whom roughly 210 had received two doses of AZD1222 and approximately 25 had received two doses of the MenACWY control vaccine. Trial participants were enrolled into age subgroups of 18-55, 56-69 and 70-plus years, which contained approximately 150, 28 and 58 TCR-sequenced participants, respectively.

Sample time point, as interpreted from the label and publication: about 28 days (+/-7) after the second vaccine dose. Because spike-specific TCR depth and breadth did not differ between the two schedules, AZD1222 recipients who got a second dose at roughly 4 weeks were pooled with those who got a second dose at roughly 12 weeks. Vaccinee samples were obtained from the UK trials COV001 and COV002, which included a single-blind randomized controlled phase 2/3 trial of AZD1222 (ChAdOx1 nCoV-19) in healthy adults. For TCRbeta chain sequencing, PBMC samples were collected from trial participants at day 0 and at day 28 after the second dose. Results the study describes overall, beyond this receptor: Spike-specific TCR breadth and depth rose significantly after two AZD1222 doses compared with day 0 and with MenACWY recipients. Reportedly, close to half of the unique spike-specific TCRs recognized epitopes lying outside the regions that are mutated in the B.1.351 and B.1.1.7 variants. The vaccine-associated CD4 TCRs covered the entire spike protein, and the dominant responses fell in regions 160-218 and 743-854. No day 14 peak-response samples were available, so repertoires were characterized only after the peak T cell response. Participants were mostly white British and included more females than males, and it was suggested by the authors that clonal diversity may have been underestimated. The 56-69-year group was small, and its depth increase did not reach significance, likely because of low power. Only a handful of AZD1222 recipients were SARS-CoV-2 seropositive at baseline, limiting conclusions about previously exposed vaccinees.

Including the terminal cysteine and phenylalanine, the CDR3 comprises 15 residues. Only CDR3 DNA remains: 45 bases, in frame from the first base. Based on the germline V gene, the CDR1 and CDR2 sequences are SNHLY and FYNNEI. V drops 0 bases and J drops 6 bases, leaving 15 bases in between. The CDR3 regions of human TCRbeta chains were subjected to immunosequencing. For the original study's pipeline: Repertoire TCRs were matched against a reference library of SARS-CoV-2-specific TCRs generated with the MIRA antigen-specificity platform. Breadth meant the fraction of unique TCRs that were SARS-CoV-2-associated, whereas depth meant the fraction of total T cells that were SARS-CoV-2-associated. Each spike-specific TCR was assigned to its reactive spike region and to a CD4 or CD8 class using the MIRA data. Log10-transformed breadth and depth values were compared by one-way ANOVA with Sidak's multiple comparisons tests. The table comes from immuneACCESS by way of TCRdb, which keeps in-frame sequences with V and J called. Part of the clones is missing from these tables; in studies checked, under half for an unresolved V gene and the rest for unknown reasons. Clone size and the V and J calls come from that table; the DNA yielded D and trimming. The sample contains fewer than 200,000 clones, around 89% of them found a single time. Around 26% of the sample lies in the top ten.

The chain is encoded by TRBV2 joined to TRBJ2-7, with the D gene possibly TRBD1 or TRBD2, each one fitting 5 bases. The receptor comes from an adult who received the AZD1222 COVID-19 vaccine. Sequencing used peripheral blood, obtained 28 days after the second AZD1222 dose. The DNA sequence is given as TGTGCCAGCAGTGAAGCGCGAGGGGTTGGGAGCGAGCAGTACTTC. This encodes CASSEARGVGSEQYF.